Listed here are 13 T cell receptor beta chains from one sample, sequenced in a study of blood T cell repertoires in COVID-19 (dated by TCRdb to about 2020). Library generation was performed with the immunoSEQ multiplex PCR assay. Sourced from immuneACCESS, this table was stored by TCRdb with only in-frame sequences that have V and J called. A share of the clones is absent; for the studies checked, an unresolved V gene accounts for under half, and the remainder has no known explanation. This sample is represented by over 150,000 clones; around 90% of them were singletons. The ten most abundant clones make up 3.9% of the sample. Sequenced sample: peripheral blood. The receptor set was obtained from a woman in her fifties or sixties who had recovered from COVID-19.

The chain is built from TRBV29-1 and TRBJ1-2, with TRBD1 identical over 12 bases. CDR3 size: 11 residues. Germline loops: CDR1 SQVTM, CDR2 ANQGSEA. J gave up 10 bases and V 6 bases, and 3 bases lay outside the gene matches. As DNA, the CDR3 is TGCAGCGTGGGACAGGGGGCAGACTACACCTTC. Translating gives CSVGQGADYTF.

This chain's CDR3 is CASSQGGPKRTTYNEQFF. The CDR3 bases are TGCGCCAGCAGCCAAGGGGGACCCAAGCGGACTACCTACAATGAGCAGTTCTTC. This rearrangement joins TRBV4-1 to TRBJ2-1; a possible D gene is TRBD2 (6 bases). V was clipped by 1 base and J by 2 bases, with 18 bases between them. In germline, CDR1 is MGHRA, CDR2 YSYEKL. CDR3 length: 18 residues.

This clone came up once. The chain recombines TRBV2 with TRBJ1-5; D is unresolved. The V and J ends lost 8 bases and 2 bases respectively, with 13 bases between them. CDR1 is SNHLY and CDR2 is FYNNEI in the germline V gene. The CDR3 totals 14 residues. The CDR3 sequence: CASALEGGNQPQHF. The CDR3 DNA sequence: TGTGCCAGCGCTCTGGAGGGCGGCAATCAGCCCCAGCATTTT.

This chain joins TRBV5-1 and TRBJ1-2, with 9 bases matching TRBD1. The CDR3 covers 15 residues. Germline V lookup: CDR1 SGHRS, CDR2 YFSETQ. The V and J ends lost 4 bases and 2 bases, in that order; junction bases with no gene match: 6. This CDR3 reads CASSPTGGRNYGYTF. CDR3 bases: TGCGCCAGCAGCCCAACAGGGGGCAGGAACTATGGCTACACCTTC.

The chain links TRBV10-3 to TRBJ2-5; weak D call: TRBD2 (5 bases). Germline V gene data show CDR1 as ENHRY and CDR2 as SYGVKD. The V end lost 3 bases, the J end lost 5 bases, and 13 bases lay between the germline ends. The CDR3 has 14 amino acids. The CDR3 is CAISDVRGGETQYF. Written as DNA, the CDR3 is TGTGCCATCAGTGACGTGCGAGGCGGGGAGACCCAGTACTTC.

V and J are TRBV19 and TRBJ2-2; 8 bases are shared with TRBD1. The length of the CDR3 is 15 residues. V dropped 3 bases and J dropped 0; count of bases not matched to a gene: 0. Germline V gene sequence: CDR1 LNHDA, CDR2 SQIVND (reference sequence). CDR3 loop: CASSMDRANTGELFF. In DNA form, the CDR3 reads TGTGCCAGTAGTATGGACAGGGCGAACACCGGGGAGCTGTTTTTT.

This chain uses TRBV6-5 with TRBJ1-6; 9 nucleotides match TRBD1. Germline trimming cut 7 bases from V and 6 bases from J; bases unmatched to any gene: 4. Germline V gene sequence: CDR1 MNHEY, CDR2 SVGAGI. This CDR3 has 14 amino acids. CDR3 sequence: CASTGTGFNSPLHF. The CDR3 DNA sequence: TGTGCCAGCACCGGGACAGGGTTTAATTCACCCCTCCACTTT.

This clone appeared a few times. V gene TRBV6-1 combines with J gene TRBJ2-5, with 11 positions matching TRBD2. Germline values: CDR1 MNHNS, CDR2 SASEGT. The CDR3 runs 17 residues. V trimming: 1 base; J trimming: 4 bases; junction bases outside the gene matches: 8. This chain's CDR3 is CASSEVPSGGTLETQYF. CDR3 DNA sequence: TGTGCCAGCAGTGAAGTTCCTAGCGGGGGGACCCTAGAGACCCAGTACTTC.

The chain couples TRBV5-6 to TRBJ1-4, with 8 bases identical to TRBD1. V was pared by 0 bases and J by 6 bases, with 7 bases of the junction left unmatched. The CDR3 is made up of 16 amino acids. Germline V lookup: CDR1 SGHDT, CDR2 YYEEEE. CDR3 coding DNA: TGTGCCAGCAGCTTGGTTACAAACAGGGGGTATGAAAAACTGTTTTTT. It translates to CASSLVTNRGYEKLFF.

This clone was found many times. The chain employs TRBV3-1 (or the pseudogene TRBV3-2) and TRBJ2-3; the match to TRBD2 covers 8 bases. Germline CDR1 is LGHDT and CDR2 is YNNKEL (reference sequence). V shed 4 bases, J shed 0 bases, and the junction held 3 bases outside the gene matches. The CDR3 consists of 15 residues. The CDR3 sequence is CASSPTSGSTDTQYF. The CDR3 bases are TGTGCCAGCAGCCCTACTAGCGGAAGCACAGATACGCAGTATTTT.

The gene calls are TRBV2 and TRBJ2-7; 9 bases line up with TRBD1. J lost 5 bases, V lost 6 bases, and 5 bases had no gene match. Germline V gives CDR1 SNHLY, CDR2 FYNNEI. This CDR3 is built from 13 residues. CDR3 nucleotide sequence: TGTGCCAGCAGCCGGGACAGGGTCCACGAGCAGTACTTC. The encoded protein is CASSRDRVHEQYF.

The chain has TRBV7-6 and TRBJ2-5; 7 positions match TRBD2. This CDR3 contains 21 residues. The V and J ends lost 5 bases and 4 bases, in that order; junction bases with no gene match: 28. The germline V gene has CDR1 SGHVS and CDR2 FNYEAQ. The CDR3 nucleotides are TGTGCCAGCAGCGCCATTAGCTCTAGCGGCTACGGGGGAGGTCTTGGAGAGACCCAGTACTTC. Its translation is CASSAISSSGYGGGLGETQYF.

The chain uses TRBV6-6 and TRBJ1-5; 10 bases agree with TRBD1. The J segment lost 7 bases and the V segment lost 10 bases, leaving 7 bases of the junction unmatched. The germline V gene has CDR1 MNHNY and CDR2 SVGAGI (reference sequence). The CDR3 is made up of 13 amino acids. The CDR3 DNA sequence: TGTGCCACCTCGGGACAGGGGAACCAGCCCCAGCATTTT. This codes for CATSGQGNQPQHF.